The 19 T cell receptor beta chains in this list originate from one sample, sequenced in a study of Graves' ophthalmopathy and Graves' hyperthyroidism. The authors amplified TCR beta CDR3 regions, and they did so from RNA transcripts for repertoire sequencing. First-round RT-PCR employed HTBI primers, with a second-round multiplex PCR after it. TCRdb re-derived calls from the multiplex PCR reads in MiXCR, one entry per CDR3 protein. The sample has some 1.1 million distinct CDR3 sequences, 36% seen once. Sequenced sample: peripheral blood or thyroid tissue (not recorded which). These receptors came from an adult man with Graves' hyperthyroidism.

The V call is TRBV2, the J call TRBJ2-7; 7 bases are shared with TRBD1. The germline CDR1 and CDR2 sequences are SNHLY and FYNNEI. Unmatched junction bases numbered 12, after V lost 10 bases and J lost 3 bases. CDR3 length: 14 residues. The CDR3 sequence is CATRIRDRSYEQYF. CDR3 in DNA: TGTGCCACTCGGATCCGGGACAGAAGCTACGAGCAGTACTTC.

The V call is TRBV10-1, the J call TRBJ1-1; a weak D match, TRBD1 (6 bases). CDR3 length equals 12 residues. V was pared by 3 bases and J by 6 bases, with 8 bases between. Germline V gives CDR1 WNHNN, CDR2 SYGVQD (reference sequence). The CDR3 DNA sequence: TGCGCCAGCAGTGATGGGGGCCCTGAAGCTTTCTTT. This gives the protein CASSDGGPEAFF.

The sample holds many counts of this clonotype. The chain is built from TRBV7-7 and TRBJ2-5, with 9 bases fitting TRBD2. V was clipped by 2 bases and J by 1 base; unmatched bases: 2. Germline CDR1 reads SSHAT; CDR2 reads FNYEAQ (reference sequence). The CDR3 is 15 residues long. The CDR3 sequence is CASSLRGLAQETQYF. Written as DNA, the CDR3 is TGTGCCAGCAGCTTAAGGGGACTAGCCCAAGAGACCCAGTACTTC.

This clonotype has a count of ten or more. J is TRBJ1-2 and V is TRBV28; TRBD1 matches at 10 bases. The trim removed 5 bases at V and 4 bases at J, leaving 7 bases unmatched. Germline loops: CDR1 MDHEN, CDR2 SYDVKM. This CDR3 has 15 amino acids. CDR3: CASSDRGQGIYGYTF. The CDR3 coding sequence is TGTGCCAGCAGTGATCGGGGACAGGGGATCTATGGCTACACCTTC.

Of note for this clonotype: A clone one base away is much larger, so this may be a read error. The genes are TRBV6-5 and TRBJ1-2, with D tentatively TRBD1 (5 bases). The CDR3 contains 12 residues. CDR1 MNHEY and CDR2 SVGAGI come from the germline V gene. The CDR3, as DNA: TGTGCCATCAGTGACGCTGGGGGGGGCTACACCTTC. Its translation: CAISDAGGGYTF.

This chain links TRBV7-9 with TRBJ1-1; weak D call: TRBD1 (5 bases). This CDR3 contains 11 residues. V was cut by 5 bases and J by 11 bases, with 12 bases left in between. Germline-derived CDR1 and CDR2 are SEHNR and FQNEAQ (reference sequence). CDR3 DNA: TGTGCCAGCAGCCCTAGACAGTATGCTTTCTTT. This translates into CASSPRQYAFF.

This chain uses TRBV20-1 with TRBJ2-7; TRBD2 is a possible D gene (7 bases). Between the trimmed V and J ends, which lost 1 base and 9 bases, there was a span of 19 bases. The germline gives CDR1 DFQATT, CDR2 SNEGSKA (reference sequence). The CDR3 covers 14 residues. DNA of the CDR3: TGCAGTGCTAGAGGGTGGCGGGGGCGCGCCGGGCAGTACTTC. Translation: CSARGWRGRAGQYF.

This clonotype has just a few counts. This chain uses TRBV10-1 with TRBJ1-2; D call uncertain. The CDR3 is made up of 12 amino acids. Germline V gene sequence: CDR1 WNHNN, CDR2 SYGVQD (reference sequence). Trimming removed 3 bases at V and 7 bases at J, with 9 bases between. CDR3 sequence (DNA): TGCGCCAGCAGTGATACAGCCGGTGGCTACACCTTC. Protein: CASSDTAGGYTF.

Comment on this clonotype: This may stem from a read error, because a much larger clone lies one nucleotide away. The chain couples TRBV25-1 to TRBJ2-2; 7 bases are shared with TRBD1. V lost 6 bases and J lost 3; bases outside the gene matches: 4. This CDR3 region has 14 residues. The germline V gene encodes CDR1 MGHDK and CDR2 SYGVNS. CDR3 DNA sequence: TGTGCCAGCAGGACAGGGAATGACACCGGGGAGCTGTTTTTT. Its protein is CASRTGNDTGELFF.

DNA of the CDR3: TGTGCCAGCACTCGGGGGGGGGGCCTTATCCAGCCCCAGCATTTT. Protein: CASTRGGGLIQPQHF. V is TRBV12-3 or TRBV12-4 and J is TRBJ1-5; maybe TRBD1 (6 bases). Trimming cost V 7 bases and J 7 bases, with 20 bases left between them. CDR3 length: 15 residues.

This clonotype was seen only a few times. The chain combines TRBV29-1 with TRBJ2-5; TRBD1 might be the D (6 bases). The germline V gene encodes CDR1 SQVTM and CDR2 ANQGSEA. The CDR3 is made up of 13 amino acids. V lost 3 bases and J 7 bases, leaving 15 bases between the germline ends. The DNA for the CDR3 is TGCAGCGTTGATGGGCAGGGGTACTGGACCCAGTACTTC. Its translation is CSVDGQGYWTQYF.

This clonotype was counted a few times. V gene TRBV10-3 combines with J gene TRBJ2-5; D not resolved. Germline assignment: CDR1 ENHRY and CDR2 SYGVKD. Trimming stripped 11 bases from V and 1 base from J, with 26 bases between. The CDR3 spans 17 residues. The DNA for the CDR3 is TGTGCCGCAAACCCTACTACAGCGCCGTTATGCCAAGAGACCCAGTACTTC. This encodes CAANPTTAPLCQETQYF.

At least ten counts were recorded for this clonotype. The chain combines TRBV11-2 with TRBJ1-6; TRBD1 matches 7 bases. V gave up 6 bases and J gave up 7 bases; unmatched junction bases: 6. The germline gives CDR1 SGHAT, CDR2 FQNNGV. This CDR3 is 14 amino acids long. The CDR3 loop is CASSQQGSNSPLHF. DNA for the CDR3: TGTGCCAGCAGTCAACAGGGGAGCAATTCACCCCTCCACTTT.

This clonotype was observed once. This chain links TRBV9 with TRBJ1-6; TRBD1 might be the D (6 bases). Germline-derived CDR1 and CDR2 are SGDLS and YYNGEE. The CDR3 is 13 amino acids. V was pared by 9 bases and J by 7 bases, with 14 bases between. The CDR3 sequence: CAIRGAGNSPLHF. CDR3 in DNA: TGTGCCATCCGGGGGGCCGGGAATTCACCCCTCCACTTT.

This chain connects TRBV11-2 to TRBJ2-3; the D gene is possibly TRBD1 (6 bases). This CDR3 has 15 residues. V was shortened by 3 bases and J by 1 base, with 11 bases between the two germline ends. Germline V CDR1 and CDR2: SGHAT, FQNNGV. The DNA for the CDR3 is TGTGCCAGCAGCTTTACAGGGTACGGCACAGATACGCAGTATTTT. Amino acids: CASSFTGYGTDTQYF. Together with reference TRBV11-2 and TRBJ2-3, the CDR3 gives the full variable domain: EAGVAQSPRYKIIEKRQSVAFWCNPISGHATLYWYQQILGQGPKLLIQFQNNGVVDDSQLPKDRFSAERLKGVDSTLKIQPAKLEDSAVYLCASSFTGYGTDTQYFGPGTRLTVL.

The rearrangement links TRBV19 to TRBJ1-1; TRBD1 might be the D (5 bases). V lost 9 bases, J lost 6 bases, and 14 bases lay in between. The V gene's germline CDR1 is LNHDA and CDR2 SQIVND (reference sequence). There are 12 residues in the CDR3. CDR3 protein: CASARDWAEAFF. The CDR3 bases are TGTGCCAGCGCACGGGACTGGGCTGAAGCTTTCTTT.

This clonotype was counted at least ten times. The V and J genes are TRBV5-5 and TRBJ2-7; no clear D gene. V was cut by 0 bases and J by 4 bases, with 5 bases left in between. Germline-derived CDR1 and CDR2 are SGHKS and YYEKEE (reference sequence). The CDR3 is made up of 12 amino acids. The CDR3 loop reads CASSLDIYEQYF. For the CDR3, the DNA is TGTGCCAGCAGCTTGGACATTTACGAGCAGTACTTC.

The chain employs TRBV11-2 and TRBJ2-7; tentative D call: TRBD2 (5 bases). The V and J ends lost 6 bases and 6 bases respectively, with 18 bases between them. The CDR3 loop spans 14 amino acids. Germline V lookup: CDR1 SGHAT, CDR2 FQNNGV. CDR3: CASSESGEYSEQYF. The CDR3, as DNA: TGTGCCAGCAGTGAATCTGGGGAGTATTCCGAGCAGTACTTC.

This clonotype was counted at least ten times. CDR3 nucleotides: TGTGCCAGCAGCCCAGGACAGGGAGGGATAAAAGAGACCCAGTACTTC. Protein: CASSPGQGGIKETQYF. The J gene is TRBJ2-5, the V gene TRBV7-9; possibly TRBD1 for D (8 bases). V shed 5 bases and J shed 3 bases, with 19 bases lying between them. The length of the CDR3 is 16 residues. In germline, CDR1 is SEHNR, CDR2 FQNEAQ (reference sequence).